Below are 3 T cell receptor beta chains sequenced from a single sample in a study of OX40 agonist ivuxolimab in advanced cancers. The protocol was immunoSEQ multiplex PCR, while the TCRdb copy is restricted to in-frame clones and leaves out a portion. The sample shows roughly 90,000 clones, about 90% of them seen only once. This specimen consisted of CD4+ or CD8+ T cells sorted from blood, obtained in a trial of the OX40 agonist ivuxolimab. The origin of the receptors is an adult with an advanced solid tumor such as melanoma, head and neck, liver or kidney cancer.

The chain links TRBV5-4 to TRBJ2-5; TRBD1 is a possible D gene (6 bases). The J call may be incorrect, as the DNA end agrees better with TRBJ2-7. The CDR3 is 15 residues long. Per germline, CDR1 SGHNT and CDR2 YYREEE (reference sequence). The CDR3 spells CASSYDRSSVYEQYF. DNA of the CDR3: TGTGCCAGCAGCTATGACAGGAGTTCGGTCTACGAGCAGTACTTC.

V and J are TRBV15 and TRBJ1-1; D not certain. Germline-derived CDR1 and CDR2 are LNHNV and YYDKDF (reference sequence). Trimming pared 8 bases from V and 1 base from J, leaving 11 bases between. The CDR3 covers 13 residues. CDR3 residues: CATGRQTNTEAFF. Written as DNA, the CDR3 is TGTGCCACCGGGAGACAAACGAACACTGAAGCTTTCTTT.

The rearrangement uses TRBV7-9 and TRBJ2-1; no firm D call. V lost 7 bases to trimming and J lost 4 bases, with 11 bases between them. The CDR3 is 13 residues long. The V gene's germline CDR1 is SEHNR and CDR2 FQNEAQ (reference sequence). The CDR3 is CASTAPGYNEQFF. The CDR3 DNA reads TGTGCCAGCACTGCACCCGGTTACAATGAGCAGTTCTTC.